This is a list of T cell receptor beta chains from one sample in a study of T-cell memory formation after mild COVID-19. MiXCR, applied by TCRdb to the 5' RACE reads, yields one record per CDR3 protein. The sample holds tens of thousands of distinct CDR3 sequences, 25% to 35% seen once. Sequenced input: PBMCs or a T cell subset sorted from them (not recorded which). The receptors originated from a man younger than 35 who had mild COVID-19 (a few samples of this study predate the infection). Cell type and time point are not known. Each CDR3 is given with its conserved first and last residue. D genes are given only for firm matches. Clone size appears in some rows only: once, few, many, or a class for an expanded clone.

v_call	j_call	clone_size	d_call	cdr3_nt	cdr3_aa
TRBV4-2	TRBJ2-5	-	-	TGTGCCAGCAGCCAAGGCCGGGACGGACAAGAGACCCAGTACTTC	CASSQGRDGQETQYF
TRBV4-1	TRBJ2-7	-	-	TGCGCCAGCAGCCTCAACGGGGGCTCCGCCTACGAGCAGTACTTC	CASSLNGGSAYEQYF
TRBV28	TRBJ2-3	-	-	TGTGCCAGCAGTTGGGCAGATACGCAGTATTTT	CASSWADTQYF
TRBV7-2	TRBJ2-3	few	-	TGTGCCAGCAGCTTAGTACTCGTCCGGACAGATACGCAGTATTTT	CASSLVLVRTDTQYF
TRBV7-2	TRBJ2-5	-	TRBD2	TGTGCCAGCAGCCTACTAGCGGGGGGTGAAGAGACCCAGTACTTC	CASSLLAGGEETQYF
TRBV3-1	TRBJ2-2	many	-	TGTGCCAGCAGCCAAGATCAGTGGAACGGGGAGCTGTTTTTT	CASSQDQWNGELFF
TRBV6-5	TRBJ1-1	few	-	TGTGCCAGCAGTTTTCCGGGGATGGGTTTAGCTGAAGCTTTCTTT	CASSFPGMGLAEAFF
TRBV15	TRBJ2-1	-	-	TGTGCCACCAGCAGAGAGTTTCCCCCTAGGTACAATGAGCAGTTCTTC	CATSREFPPRYNEQFF
TRBV15	TRBJ1-2	-	-	TGTGCCACCAGCAGAGATACAGAGTCTTTCTATGGCTACACCTTC	CATSRDTESFYGYTF
TRBV4-3	TRBJ2-1	few	TRBD2	TGCGCCAGCAGCCAAGGTTCGGTGGACGGGGGGAGCTCCTACAATGAGCAGTTCTTC	CASSQGSVDGGSSYNEQFF
TRBV5-1	TRBJ1-1	-	-	TGCGCCAGCAGCTTAGATACCGCTGAAGCTTTCTTT	CASSLDTAEAFF
TRBV4-1	TRBJ2-3	-	-	TGCGCCAGCAGACCAGGTGGGTCCACCACAGATACGCAGTATTTT	CASRPGGSTTDTQYF
TRBV19	TRBJ2-2	few	-	TGTGCCACCAAACGTGGGGGGATCGGGGAGCTGTTTTTT	CATKRGGIGELFF
TRBV4-2	TRBJ2-1	few	-	TGTGCCAGCAGCCAAGATCGGGACTACAATGAGCAGTTCTTC	CASSQDRDYNEQFF
TRBV2	TRBJ2-7	-	-	TGTGCCAGCAGTTGGACAGAAACCTACGAGCAGTACTTC	CASSWTETYEQYF
TRBV3-1	TRBJ2-3	many	-	TGTGCCAGCAGCCCGGCAGCCCCGATTGGGGATACGCAGTATTTT	CASSPAAPIGDTQYF
TRBV6-1	TRBJ2-3	few	-	TGTGCCAGCAGTCGGATCGGCGGGGGCACAGATACGCAGTATTTT	CASSRIGGGTDTQYF
TRBV4-3	TRBJ2-1	-	-	TGCGCCAGCAGCCAAGAGTCCCACAATGAGCAGTTCTTC	CASSQESHNEQFF
TRBV7-2	TRBJ1-1	-	-	TGTGCCAGCACCTACCCCGAGACAGGTAGTTGGGGTGAAGCTTTCTTT	CASTYPETGSWGEAFF
TRBV7-9	TRBJ2-7	-	-	TGTGCCAGCAGCCCACCCGGGGCCCCCCGGGTCGAGCAGTACTTC	CASSPPGAPRVEQYF
TRBV6-5	TRBJ1-5	few	-	TGTGCCAGCAGTTACGGGATCAATCAGCCCCAGCATTTT	CASSYGINQPQHF
TRBV7-2	TRBJ2-5	-	TRBD2	TGTGCCAGCAGCCGGGGACTAGCGGTGCAAGAGACCCAGTACTTC	CASSRGLAVQETQYF
TRBV6-5	TRBJ1-1	-	-	TGTGCCAGCAGTTACCTCCGTGCAGCGAACACTGAAGCTTTCTTT	CASSYLRAANTEAFF
TRBV6-1	TRBJ2-7	-	-	TGTGCCAGCAGTGAAGACGGCCTCTACTACGACTGGCAGTACTTC	CASSEDGLYYDWQYF
TRBV28	TRBJ2-7	-	TRBD1	TGTGCCAGCAGTTACCCAACAGGGGCCCGTTCCTACGAGCAGTACTTC	CASSYPTGARSYEQYF
TRBV27	TRBJ2-7	-	TRBD1	TGTGCCAGCAGTTTTTCAGGGACAGCCCCCTACGAGCAGTACTTC	CASSFSGTAPYEQYF
TRBV18	TRBJ2-1	-	-	TGTGCCAGCTCGCTAAGGGAGTACAATGAGCAGTTCTTC	CASSLREYNEQFF
TRBV7-2	TRBJ2-1	few	-	TGTGCCAGCAGCTTAGCCCCGCTCAATGAGCAGTTCTTC	CASSLAPLNEQFF
TRBV2	TRBJ2-5	-	TRBD2	TGTGCCAGGACTAGCGGGGAAGAGACCCAGTACTTC	CARTSGEETQYF
TRBV6-2/TRBV6-3	TRBJ2-7	-	TRBD1	TGTGCCAGCAGACTCACAGGGGACGAGCAGTACTTC	CASRLTGDEQYF
TRBV7-3	TRBJ1-6	few	TRBD1	TGTGCCAGCAGCTACGGGACAGAACAAAATTCACCCCTCCACTTT	CASSYGTEQNSPLHF
TRBV5-4	TRBJ2-7	few	-	TGTGCCAGCAGCCTAGAGCGGGCCGATTACGAGCAGTACTTC	CASSLERADYEQYF
TRBV9	TRBJ2-5	-	TRBD2	TGTGCCAGCAGCGTAGAAAGAGCGGGATTTGAAGAGACCCAGTACTTC	CASSVERAGFEETQYF
TRBV7-6	TRBJ2-5	many	TRBD2	TGTGCCAGCAGCTTGGAGCGGGGGTTCAACCAAGAGACCCAGTACTTC	CASSLERGFNQETQYF
TRBV12-3/TRBV12-4	TRBJ1-2	-	-	TGTGCCAGCAGTCGTGGGCAGTACGGCTACACCTTC	CASSRGQYGYTF
TRBV25-1	TRBJ1-6	-	-	TGTGCCAGCAGTGAATTCATTAATTCACCCCTCCACTTT	CASSEFINSPLHF
TRBV7-8	TRBJ2-7	medium-sized	TRBD1	TGTGCCAGCAGCGTCGGACAGGGTGCCTACGAGCAGTACTTC	CASSVGQGAYEQYF
TRBV4-1	TRBJ1-1	-	TRBD1	TGCGCCAGCAGCCGAGACAGGGGGCTTAATGCTGAAGCTTTCTTT	CASSRDRGLNAEAFF
TRBV18	TRBJ2-7	-	-	TGTGCCAGCTCACCAGGGGTCCACGAGCAGTACTTC	CASSPGVHEQYF
TRBV20-1	TRBJ1-2	few	-	TGCAGTGCTAGAGCGGACGATTTACTCGCCTATGGCTACACCTTC	CSARADDLLAYGYTF
TRBV28	TRBJ2-6	-	-	TGTGCCAGCAGTTCCCCTCGGACGTCCTCTGGGGCCAACGTCCTGACTTTC	CASSSPRTSSGANVLTF
TRBV5-1	TRBJ1-1	few	-	TGCGCCAGCAGTGGGGGCCTGAACACTGAAGCTTTCTTT	CASSGGLNTEAFF
TRBV30	TRBJ2-1	-	-	TGTGCCTGGAGTGCAACAGGGTACAATGAGCAGTTCTTC	CAWSATGYNEQFF
TRBV4-3	TRBJ2-4	few	TRBD1	TGCGCCAGCAGCCAAGACCACGGGACAGGGAAAAACATTCAGTACTTC	CASSQDHGTGKNIQYF
TRBV7-9	TRBJ2-7	few	-	TGTGCCAGCAGCTCTGGAATGGGGGAGTCCTACGAGCAGTACTTC	CASSSGMGESYEQYF
TRBV7-9	TRBJ2-5	few	TRBD1	TGTGCCAGCAGCTTAGTACTGCAGGGGGATCGGAAAGAGACCCAGTACTTC	CASSLVLQGDRKETQYF
TRBV5-1	TRBJ2-5	few	-	TGCGCCAGCAGCTTGGCCCTGGGAACCCAAGAGACCCAGTACTTC	CASSLALGTQETQYF
TRBV6-5	TRBJ1-6	-	-	TGTGCCAGCAGTTACGCCTTTTCTCAGGGGCAAAATTCACCCCTCCACTTT	CASSYAFSQGQNSPLHF
TRBV6-2/TRBV6-3	TRBJ1-2	-	-	TGTGCCAGCAGTTACCGCGGGACCGGGGTTGATGGCTACACCTTC	CASSYRGTGVDGYTF
TRBV5-1	TRBJ2-1	few	TRBD1	TGCGCCAGCAGCGCTGGACAGGGTATCGGGTTCATGTCCTACAATGAGCAGTTCTTC	CASSAGQGIGFMSYNEQFF
TRBV12-3/TRBV12-4	TRBJ2-1	few	-	TGTGCCAGCAGTTTACGCCGGGGTGAGCAGTTCTTC	CASSLRRGEQFF
TRBV7-8	TRBJ2-7	-	-	TGTGCCAGCAGCTTAGCCTCCTCTAGCATCTACGAGCAGTACTTC	CASSLASSSIYEQYF
TRBV7-6	TRBJ2-5	-	-	TGTGCCAGCAGCTTTGGACTTATTGAGAAGACCCAGTACTTC	CASSFGLIEKTQYF
TRBV29-1	TRBJ1-2	-	-	TGCAGCGCTCCCGGGCGGCAGGGAGGTGGCTACACCTTC	CSAPGRQGGGYTF
TRBV6-5	TRBJ1-5	-	-	TGTGCCAGCGGGGGGCGGAATCAGCCCCAGCATTTT	CASGGRNQPQHF
TRBV20-1	TRBJ1-1	-	TRBD1	TGCAGTGCGAGCCGGGACAGGGATGAAGCTTTCTTT	CSASRDRDEAFF
TRBV7-8	TRBJ1-5	few	-	TGTGCCAGCAGGAGGGGGGAGGCAGATGACAATCAGCCCCAGCATTTT	CASRRGEADDNQPQHF